Listed below are T cell receptor beta chains from one sample, sequenced in a study of cytomegalovirus exposure and HLA in healthy donors. Assay: immunoSEQ multiplex PCR; the TCRdb copy retains only in-frame clones and omits some. The sample holds around 120,000 clones; 77% are singletons and the top ten take about 5%. Sequencing input: PBMCs. Receptors were obtained from a man between 45 and 60 years old in good health and CMV-seropositive. Both conserved end residues are part of each CDR3. Fields, in order: J gene, clone size, V gene, D gene, CDR3 protein, CDR3 DNA. A D gene is named only where the DNA matches it firmly. Rows may omit the clone size; those that give it use once, few, many or a size class.

J: TRBJ2-7
size: NA
V: TRBV28
D: TRBD1
CDR3: CASSPGTVSYEQYF
DNA: TGTGCCAGCAGCCCCGGGACAGTGAGCTACGAGCAGTACTTC

J: TRBJ2-5
size: few
V: TRBV7-8
D: TRBD2
CDR3: CASSSVTSGSQETQYF
DNA: TGTGCCAGCAGCTCCGTGACTAGCGGGTCCCAAGAGACCCAGTACTTC

J: TRBJ1-2
size: NA
V: TRBV28
D: NA
CDR3: CASAGRGGYTF
DNA: TGTGCCAGCGCGGGCCGGGGTGGCTACACCTTC

J: TRBJ1-6
size: NA
V: TRBV7-2
D: NA
CDR3: CASSSSFYSPLHF
DNA: TGTGCCAGCAGCTCGTCCTTTTATTCACCCCTCCACTTT

J: TRBJ2-7
size: NA
V: TRBV7-6
D: NA
CDR3: CASTPGAAGDSYEQYF
DNA: TGTGCCAGCACCCCAGGCGCGGCAGGGGACTCCTACGAGCAGTACTTC

J: TRBJ2-1
size: NA
V: TRBV9
D: TRBD1
CDR3: CASSDTGGITYNEQFF
DNA: TGTGCCAGCAGTGATACAGGGGGCATTACCTACAATGAGCAGTTCTTC

J: TRBJ1-6
size: NA
V: TRBV5-4
D: NA
CDR3: CASSSGPLTGRGSPLHF
DNA: TGTGCCAGCAGCTCGGGCCCCTTGACCGGTAGGGGCTCACCCCTCCACTTT

J: TRBJ1-5
size: few
V: TRBV7-9
D: NA
CDR3: CASSRDFNQPQHF
DNA: TGTGCCAGCAGCCGGGACTTCAATCAGCCCCAGCATTTT

J: TRBJ1-4
size: NA
V: TRBV7-9
D: NA
CDR3: CASSPRTAKNEKLFF
DNA: TGTGCCAGCAGCCCACGGACAGCTAAAAATGAAAAACTGTTTTTT

J: TRBJ2-5
size: NA
V: TRBV5-8
D: TRBD1
CDR3: CATEEGTGSRETQYF
DNA: TGTGCCACAGAGGAGGGGACAGGGTCTCGAGAGACCCAGTACTTC

J: TRBJ2-7
size: NA
V: TRBV10-1
D: TRBD1
CDR3: CASSGEGTGTDEQYF
DNA: TGCGCCAGCAGTGGGGAAGGGACAGGGACCGACGAGCAGTACTTC

J: TRBJ1-2
size: NA
V: TRBV28
D: NA
CDR3: CASSPREGYGYTF
DNA: TGTGCCAGCAGCCCCAGGGAAGGCTATGGCTACACCTTC

J: TRBJ1-1
size: NA
V: TRBV5-1
D: NA
CDR3: CASSLSLAGMNTEAFF
DNA: TGCGCCAGCAGCTTGTCTCTGGCAGGGATGAACACTGAAGCTTTCTTT

J: TRBJ2-7
size: NA
V: TRBV2
D: TRBD1
CDR3: CASSEVPGQGGRQYF
DNA: TGTGCCAGCAGTGAAGTCCCCGGACAGGGAGGACGGCAGTACTTC

J: TRBJ1-6
size: NA
V: TRBV30
D: NA
CDR3: CAWSVQVGGNNSPLHF
DNA: TGTGCCTGGAGTGTACAGGTCGGCGGGAATAATTCACCCCTCCACTTT

J: TRBJ1-6
size: NA
V: TRBV28
D: NA
CDR3: CASSPMDSSYNSPLHF
DNA: TGTGCCAGCAGCCCAATGGATAGCTCCTATAATTCCCCCCTCCACTTT

J: TRBJ2-3
size: NA
V: TRBV28
D: TRBD1
CDR3: CASRTTGGMDTQYF
DNA: TGTGCCAGCCGAACTACAGGGGGCATGGATACGCAGTATTTT

J: TRBJ1-5
size: NA
V: TRBV2
D: NA
CDR3: CASHREKNQPQHF
DNA: TGTGCCAGCCACAGGGAAAAGAATCAGCCCCAGCATTTT

J: TRBJ1-5
size: NA
V: TRBV6-4
D: NA
CDR3: CASSDSKQGRSNQPQHF
DNA: TGTGCCAGCAGTGATTCCAAACAGGGACGTAGCAATCAGCCCCAGCATTTT

J: TRBJ1-2
size: NA
V: TRBV5-6
D: TRBD1
CDR3: CASSLGQGSGGYTF
DNA: TGTGCCAGCAGCTTGGGACAGGGATCGGGCGGCTACACCTTC

J: TRBJ2-1
size: NA
V: TRBV2
D: NA
CDR3: CASRLLANEQFF
DNA: TGTGCCAGCAGGCTCCTAGCGAATGAGCAGTTCTTC

J: TRBJ2-1
size: NA
V: TRBV6-1
D: TRBD1
CDR3: CASIGQGRSYNEQFF
DNA: TGTGCCAGCATCGGACAGGGGAGGTCCTACAATGAGCAGTTCTTC

J: TRBJ1-1
size: NA
V: TRBV7-2
D: NA
CDR3: CASSLRRNTEAFF
DNA: TGTGCCAGCAGCTTACGGAGGAACACTGAAGCTTTCTTT

J: TRBJ1-2
size: NA
V: TRBV7-2
D: TRBD1
CDR3: CASSLGGQVMIYGYTF
DNA: TGTGCCAGCAGCTTAGGGGGACAGGTGATGATCTATGGCTACACCTTC

J: TRBJ1-1
size: NA
V: TRBV10-3
D: NA
CDR3: CAISPRGTEAFF
DNA: TGTGCCATCAGTCCGCGGGGCACTGAAGCTTTCTTT

J: TRBJ2-5
size: NA
V: TRBV18
D: NA
CDR3: CASSPYQETQYF
DNA: TGTGCCAGCTCACCCTACCAAGAGACCCAGTACTTC

J: TRBJ1-2
size: many
V: TRBV13
D: NA
CDR3: CASSATEGIRGYTF
DNA: TGTGCCAGCAGCGCCACGGAGGGGATTCGAGGCTACACCTTC

J: TRBJ1-2
size: NA
V: TRBV7-2
D: TRBD1
CDR3: CASSLQGASDGYTF
DNA: TGTGCCAGCAGCTTGCAGGGGGCGTCTGATGGCTACACCTTC

J: TRBJ1-1
size: NA
V: TRBV2
D: NA
CDR3: CASSGASAAFF
DNA: TGTGCCAGCAGTGGGGCCTCTGCAGCTTTCTTT

J: TRBJ2-3
size: few
V: TRBV5-8
D: TRBD1
CDR3: CASSRGTGTDTQYF
DNA: TGTGCCAGCAGCCGAGGGACAGGCACAGATACGCAGTATTTT

J: TRBJ2-2
size: NA
V: TRBV12-5
D: TRBD2
CDR3: CASGPRTSGTVPSGGELFF
DNA: TGTGCTAGTGGCCCCAGGACTAGCGGGACCGTCCCTTCCGGCGGGGAGCTGTTTTTT

J: TRBJ2-3
size: NA
V: TRBV10-3
D: NA
CDR3: CAISESTRQGPSTDTQYF
DNA: TGTGCCATCAGTGAGTCGACTCGTCAGGGGCCTAGCACAGATACGCAGTATTTT

J: TRBJ2-2
size: NA
V: TRBV30
D: TRBD2
CDR3: CACARELAVNTGELFF
DNA: TGTGCCTGCGCCCGAGAACTAGCGGTGAACACCGGGGAGCTGTTTTTT

J: TRBJ2-7
size: NA
V: TRBV11-3
D: NA
CDR3: CASSLSGQYF
DNA: TGTGCCAGCAGCTTATCCGGGCAGTACTTC

J: TRBJ2-3
size: NA
V: TRBV30
D: TRBD1
CDR3: CAWVDRRRTDTQYF
DNA: TGTGCCTGGGTGGACAGGAGGAGGACCGATACGCAGTATTTT

J: TRBJ2-3
size: NA
V: TRBV7-9
D: TRBD2
CDR3: CASSYGLAGTDTQYF
DNA: TGTGCCAGCAGCTATGGACTAGCGGGCACAGATACGCAGTATTTT

J: TRBJ2-7
size: once
V: TRBV25-1
D: NA
CDR3: CASSAAGLSYEQYF
DNA: TGTGCCAGCAGTGCTGCGGGACTTAGCTACGAGCAGTACTTC

J: TRBJ2-3
size: NA
V: TRBV11-2
D: NA
CDR3: CASSFVRGSYTDTQYF
DNA: TGTGCCAGCAGCTTCGTCAGGGGATCTTATACAGATACGCAGTATTTT

J: TRBJ2-6
size: NA
V: TRBV28
D: NA
CDR3: CASSLSVSGANVLTF
DNA: TGTGCCAGCAGTTTATCAGTTTCCGGGGCCAACGTCCTGACTTTC

J: TRBJ2-4
size: NA
V: TRBV2
D: TRBD2
CDR3: CASRRGTSRAKNIQYF
DNA: TGTGCCAGCAGAAGGGGGACTAGCCGCGCCAAAAACATTCAGTACTTC

J: TRBJ2-7
size: NA
V: TRBV11-2
D: NA
CDR3: CASSLDPQRPYEQYF
DNA: TGTGCCAGCAGCTTAGACCCACAGCGGCCCTACGAGCAGTACTTC

J: TRBJ1-1
size: NA
V: TRBV10-3
D: NA
CDR3: CAISESGRGNTEAFF
DNA: TGTGCCATCAGTGAGTCGGGCAGGGGAAACACTGAAGCTTTCTTT

J: TRBJ2-1
size: few
V: TRBV9
D: NA
CDR3: CASSPGVSSYNEQFF
DNA: TGTGCCAGCAGCCCCGGGGTGAGCTCCTACAATGAGCAGTTCTTC

J: TRBJ2-3
size: NA
V: TRBV5-1
D: TRBD2
CDR3: CASSFWGGLAGQDTQYF
DNA: TGCGCCAGCAGCTTTTGGGGGGGACTAGCGGGGCAAGATACGCAGTATTTT

J: TRBJ1-5
size: NA
V: TRBV9
D: NA
CDR3: CASSLTGGSNQPQHF
DNA: TGTGCCAGCAGCCTCACGGGAGGTAGCAATCAGCCCCAGCATTTT

J: TRBJ1-1
size: NA
V: TRBV7-3
D: NA
CDR3: CASSLSGDTEAFF
DNA: TGTGCCAGCAGCCTAAGCGGGGACACTGAAGCTTTCTTT

J: TRBJ2-5
size: NA
V: TRBV4-1
D: TRBD2
CDR3: CASSPRDSPPGGTQYF
DNA: TGCGCCAGCAGCCCCAGGGACTCTCCCCCGGGGGGGACCCAGTACTTC